The 13 T cell receptor beta chains presented below share a single source sample, sequenced in a study of cytomegalovirus exposure and HLA in healthy donors. The PCR made use of 60 Vbeta and 13 Jbeta primers. Assay used: immunoSEQ multiplex PCR; TCRdb lists only in-frame clones, some missing. The sample has 170,000 or so clones, 84% seen once. What was sequenced was PBMCs. The receptors originated from a girl aged 5 to 17 in good health and CMV-seropositive.

The chain employs TRBV10-3 and TRBJ1-2, with 7 bases aligning to TRBD1. There are 18 residues in the CDR3. V shed 1 base and J 3 bases; nucleotides not matched to a gene: 14. CDR1 is ENHRY and CDR2 is SYGVKD in the germline V gene. DNA for the CDR3: TGTGCCATCAGTGAGTTAAAATCCGTGACAGGGCACTACTATGGCTACACCTTC. Its translation is CAISELKSVTGHYYGYTF.

V gene TRBV18 combines with J gene TRBJ2-7; 7 bases match TRBD1. Germline CDR1 reads KGHSH; CDR2 reads LQKENI. The CDR3 has 15 residues. Losses at the gene ends were 2 bases for V and 2 bases for J; bases not matched to a gene: 6. CDR3 residues: CASSPSSGTAYEQYF. The CDR3 DNA sequence: TGTGCCAGCTCACCATCCTCCGGGACAGCCTACGAGCAGTACTTC.

This rearrangement joins TRBV2 to TRBJ1-4; TRBD1 agrees at 7 bases. CDR3 size: 15 residues. Germline CDR1 reads SNHLY; CDR2 reads FYNNEI. V dropped 4 bases and J dropped 5; count of bases not matched to a gene: 7. The chain's CDR3 is CASSGTGTVNEKLFF. CDR3 coding DNA: TGTGCCAGCAGTGGTACCGGGACAGTGAATGAAAAACTGTTTTTT.

The V call is TRBV7-9, the J call TRBJ1-1; perhaps TRBD1 as D (5 bases). The CDR3 is 17 residues long. Trimming took off 2 bases at V and 0 bases at J, with 16 bases between the two ends. Germline lookup yields CDR1 SEHNR and CDR2 FQNEAQ (reference sequence). CDR3 DNA: TGTGCCAGCAGCTTATGGGGGGAAGGGATAATGAACACTGAAGCTTTCTTT. Amino acid sequence: CASSLWGEGIMNTEAFF.

This clone was picked up a small number of times. The rearrangement uses TRBV6-4 and TRBJ2-3, with a tentative D call TRBD2 (6 bases). Deletions cut 5 bases from V and 2 bases from J, with 11 bases between. Germline V lookup: CDR1 MRHNA, CDR2 SNTAGT. The CDR3 extends over 14 amino acids. The CDR3: CASSSSRDTDTQYF. The CDR3 nucleotides read TGTGCCAGCAGTTCGTCGCGGGACACAGATACGCAGTATTTT.

The chain recombines TRBV15 with TRBJ1-5; TRBD1 might be the D (6 bases). Germline V gives CDR1 LNHNV, CDR2 YYDKDF (reference sequence). The V and J ends lost 0 bases and 4 bases respectively, with 19 bases between them. The CDR3 spans 18 residues. The DNA for the CDR3 is TGTGCCACCAGCAGAGAACCCTTATGGGACAACATTAATCAGCCCCAGCATTTT. It yields the protein CATSREPLWDNINQPQHF.

The chain carries TRBV5-6 and TRBJ1-5, with TRBD1 matching 8 bases. CDR1 is SGHDT and CDR2 is YYEEEE in the germline V gene. This CDR3 region has 15 residues. With 4 bases clipped from V and 4 bases from J, the junction kept 7 bases outside the gene matches. CDR3: CASSLAGGLNQPQHF. The CDR3 DNA follows: TGTGCCAGCAGCCTGGCAGGGGGCTTGAATCAGCCCCAGCATTTT.

The CDR3 DNA reads as TGTGCCAGCAGCTTTGGGGCGACGAACACTGAAGCTTTCTTT. Translated: CASSFGATNTEAFF. The chain joins TRBV11-3 to TRBJ1-1, with D possibly matching TRBD1 (5 bases). This CDR3 comprises 14 residues. The V and J ends lost 3 bases and 1 base respectively, with 9 bases between them. Germline V lookup: CDR1 SGHNT, CDR2 YENEEA.

The chain has TRBV19 and TRBJ2-7; 9 bases agree with TRBD1. Germline trimming cut 6 bases from V and 0 bases from J; bases unmatched to any gene: 3. The CDR3 sequence is 14 residues long. Germline assignment: CDR1 LNHDA and CDR2 SQIVND (reference sequence). This CDR3 is CASSLGQGSYEQYF. The CDR3 bases are TGTGCCAGTAGCTTGGGACAGGGCTCCTACGAGCAGTACTTC.

CDR3 sequence (DNA): TGCGCCAGTGGGACAGAGAGGAACTATGAGCAGTTCTTC. Translated: CASGTERNYEQFF. The V gene is TRBV5-1, the J gene TRBJ2-1; 7 bases map to TRBD1. CDR3 size: 13 residues. Germline V CDR1 and CDR2: SGHRS, YFSETQ. J was trimmed by 8 bases and V by 8 bases; bases with no gene match: 10.

The chain recombines TRBV10-1 with TRBJ2-2; TRBD2 matches 11 bases. Unmatched junction bases numbered 4, after V lost 6 bases and J lost 4 bases. CDR1 is WNHNN and CDR2 is SYGVQD in the germline V gene (reference sequence). The CDR3 totals 15 residues. This CDR3 reads CASSPLAGATGELFF. CDR3 nucleotides: TGCGCCAGCAGCCCACTAGCGGGGGCCACCGGGGAGCTGTTTTTT.

The J gene is TRBJ1-1, the V gene TRBV18; no firm D call. Germline V lookup: CDR1 KGHSH, CDR2 LQKENI. The V and J ends lost 1 base and 0 bases respectively, with 9 bases between them. CDR3 length: 15 amino acids. CDR3 sequence (DNA): TGTGCCAGCTCACCACTCATGAGCATGAACACTGAAGCTTTCTTT. Its translation: CASSPLMSMNTEAFF.

The chain employs TRBV7-8 and TRBJ1-1; D might be TRBD1 (5 bases). The germline CDR1 and CDR2 sequences are SGHVS and FQNEAQ. The CDR3 has 16 residues. Trimming stripped 3 bases from V and 3 bases from J, with 17 bases between. The CDR3 region is CASSLESRVRDTEAFF. The CDR3 DNA follows: TGTGCCAGCAGCTTGGAATCCAGGGTTAGGGACACTGAAGCTTTCTTT. The variable domain in full, completed from reference TRBV7-8 and TRBJ1-1, reads GAGVSQSPRYKVAKRGQDVALRCDPISGHVSLFWYQQALGQGPEFLTYFQNEAQLDKSGLPSDRFFAERPEGSVSTLKIQRTQQEDSAVYLCASSLESRVRDTEAFFGQGTRLTVV.